A selection of T cell receptor beta chains follows, all from one sample in a study. Via MiXCR, TCRdb re-called the 5' RACE reads, giving one row per CDR3 protein. The sample has thousands of distinct CDR3 sequences; roughly 50% are singletons. Sequencing input: Tregs sorted from a lymph node. These receptors were collected from a female donor with breast cancer. The CDR3 runs from the conserved cysteine through the conserved F or W. Fields, in order: J gene, D gene, clone size, V gene, CDR3 protein, CDR3 DNA. The D gene is left open where the match is weak. The listing skips clone size in some rows; elsewhere it reads once, few, many or a size class.

j_call: TRBJ1-4
d_call: .
clone_size: few
v_call: TRBV6-6
cdr3_aa: CASRGWEKLFF
cdr3_nt: TGTGCCAGCAGGGGATGGGAAAAACTGTTTTTT

j_call: TRBJ1-3
d_call: .
clone_size: few
v_call: TRBV15
cdr3_aa: CATSRDLGAGNTIYF
cdr3_nt: TGTGCCACCAGCAGAGATTTAGGGGCTGGAAACACCATATATTTT

j_call: TRBJ2-1
d_call: TRBD1
clone_size: .
v_call: TRBV4-2
cdr3_aa: CASSQGHGTGNNEQFF
cdr3_nt: TGTGCCAGCAGCCAAGGACACGGGACAGGTAACAATGAGCAGTTCTTC

j_call: TRBJ2-7
d_call: TRBD2
clone_size: .
v_call: TRBV12-3/TRBV12-4
cdr3_aa: CASSATSGRVHEQYF
cdr3_nt: TGTGCCAGCAGTGCGACTAGCGGGAGAGTACACGAGCAGTACTTC

j_call: TRBJ1-2
d_call: .
clone_size: once
v_call: TRBV15
cdr3_aa: CATSRIDGSRGGYTF
cdr3_nt: TGTGCCACCAGCAGGATAGACGGATCGCGGGGTGGCTACACCTTC

j_call: TRBJ2-7
d_call: .
clone_size: .
v_call: TRBV7-9
cdr3_aa: CASSSPVGRTNYEQYF
cdr3_nt: TGTGCCAGCAGCTCTCCAGTGGGACGTACGAACTACGAGCAGTACTTC

j_call: TRBJ2-5
d_call: .
clone_size: .
v_call: TRBV5-1
cdr3_aa: CASNPRAAGTQYF
cdr3_nt: TGCGCCAGCAATCCGCGGGCAGCGGGGACCCAGTACTTC

j_call: TRBJ1-1
d_call: .
clone_size: .
v_call: TRBV6-2/TRBV6-3
cdr3_aa: CASSPISRSTEAFF
cdr3_nt: TGTGCCAGCAGTCCCATTAGCAGAAGCACTGAAGCTTTCTTT

j_call: TRBJ1-4
d_call: TRBD1
clone_size: .
v_call: TRBV11-2
cdr3_aa: CASSLTGLNEKLFF
cdr3_nt: TGTGCCAGCAGCCTGACAGGGTTGAATGAAAAACTGTTTTTT

j_call: TRBJ2-7
d_call: .
clone_size: .
v_call: TRBV6-5
cdr3_aa: CASSTGLRSYEQYF
cdr3_nt: TGTGCCAGCTCGACCGGACTGAGGTCCTACGAGCAGTACTTC

j_call: TRBJ1-2
d_call: .
clone_size: once
v_call: TRBV6-5
cdr3_aa: CASTSGLGLGYTF
cdr3_nt: TGTGCCAGCACCTCGGGATTGGGGCTTGGCTACACCTTC

j_call: TRBJ1-1
d_call: .
clone_size: .
v_call: TRBV6-1
cdr3_aa: CASIPGRDTEAFF
cdr3_nt: TGTGCCAGCATCCCAGGCAGGGACACTGAAGCTTTCTTT

j_call: TRBJ2-3
d_call: TRBD1
clone_size: .
v_call: TRBV12-3/TRBV12-4
cdr3_aa: CASSIGDRGSTDTQYF
cdr3_nt: TGTGCCAGCAGTATAGGGGACAGGGGTAGCACAGATACGCAGTATTTT

j_call: TRBJ1-1
d_call: .
clone_size: .
v_call: TRBV4-3
cdr3_aa: CASSQDRGGGQGAFF
cdr3_nt: TGCGCCAGCAGCCAAGATAGAGGAGGGGGGCAAGGGGCTTTCTTT

j_call: TRBJ1-1
d_call: .
clone_size: .
v_call: TRBV30
cdr3_aa: CAWNLNTEAFF
cdr3_nt: TGTGCCTGGAACTTGAACACTGAAGCTTTCTTT

j_call: TRBJ2-4
d_call: .
clone_size: .
v_call: TRBV6-5
cdr3_aa: CASSYGPEGNIQYF
cdr3_nt: TGTGCCAGCAGTTACGGGCCGGAGGGAAACATTCAGTACTTC

j_call: TRBJ2-2
d_call: .
clone_size: .
v_call: TRBV6-2/TRBV6-3
cdr3_aa: CASSSPIFRRGELFF
cdr3_nt: TGTGCCAGCAGTAGCCCGATTTTTCGTCGGGGGGAGCTGTTTTTT

j_call: TRBJ1-2
d_call: .
clone_size: few
v_call: TRBV29-1
cdr3_aa: CSVLPGYTF
cdr3_nt: TGCAGCGTACTCCCCGGCTACACCTTC

j_call: TRBJ2-7
d_call: .
clone_size: .
v_call: TRBV4-1
cdr3_aa: CASSPTGTSSSYEQYF
cdr3_nt: TGCGCCAGCAGCCCTACCGGGACTTCCAGCTCCTACGAGCAGTACTTC

j_call: TRBJ2-5
d_call: TRBD2
clone_size: .
v_call: TRBV5-1
cdr3_aa: CASSREGRGETQYF
cdr3_nt: TGCGCCAGCAGCCGGGAGGGCCGGGGTGAGACCCAGTACTTC

j_call: TRBJ2-7
d_call: TRBD1
clone_size: few
v_call: TRBV29-1
cdr3_aa: CSVGGQSYEQYF
cdr3_nt: TGCAGCGTTGGGGGACAGTCCTACGAGCAGTACTTC

j_call: TRBJ1-6
d_call: .
clone_size: .
v_call: TRBV7-2
cdr3_aa: CASSLAPGRRAPLHF
cdr3_nt: TGTGCCAGCAGCTTAGCCCCGGGGAGGAGGGCACCCCTCCACTTT

j_call: TRBJ2-1
d_call: .
clone_size: few
v_call: TRBV4-1
cdr3_aa: CASSQAPGDSYNEQFF
cdr3_nt: TGCGCCAGCAGCCAGGCCCCTGGGGACTCCTACAATGAGCAGTTCTTC

j_call: TRBJ2-3
d_call: .
clone_size: .
v_call: TRBV7-2
cdr3_aa: CASSRKGNTQYF
cdr3_nt: TGTGCCAGCAGCCGAAAGGGGAATACGCAGTATTTT

j_call: TRBJ1-5
d_call: .
clone_size: .
v_call: TRBV15
cdr3_aa: CATSRDRFPQPQHF
cdr3_nt: TGTGCCACCAGCAGGGACAGATTTCCTCAGCCCCAGCATTTT

j_call: TRBJ1-3
d_call: .
clone_size: few
v_call: TRBV18
cdr3_aa: CASTPSQGPGNTIYF
cdr3_nt: TGTGCCAGCACTCCATCACAGGGACCTGGAAACACCATATATTTT

j_call: TRBJ2-1
d_call: TRBD2
clone_size: .
v_call: TRBV4-1
cdr3_aa: CASSQLADLYNEQFF
cdr3_nt: TGCGCCAGCAGCCAACTAGCGGATCTCTACAATGAGCAGTTCTTC

j_call: TRBJ2-5
d_call: .
clone_size: .
v_call: TRBV9
cdr3_aa: CASSKPTAGQTQYF
cdr3_nt: TGTGCCAGCAGCAAACCCACGGCGGGACAGACCCAGTACTTC

j_call: TRBJ2-1
d_call: .
clone_size: few
v_call: TRBV20-1
cdr3_aa: CSAGEVGLYNEQFF
cdr3_nt: TGCAGTGCTGGAGAGGTGGGGCTCTACAATGAGCAGTTCTTC

j_call: TRBJ1-5
d_call: .
clone_size: few
v_call: TRBV12-3/TRBV12-4
cdr3_aa: CASSRGNSQPQHF
cdr3_nt: TGTGCCAGCAGTCGGGGAAATTCCCAGCCCCAGCATTTT

j_call: TRBJ1-3
d_call: .
clone_size: .
v_call: TRBV12-3/TRBV12-4
cdr3_aa: CATALGQFSGNTIYF
cdr3_nt: TGTGCCACCGCCCTGGGGCAGTTCTCTGGAAACACCATATATTTT

j_call: TRBJ2-7
d_call: TRBD2
clone_size: .
v_call: TRBV5-1
cdr3_aa: CASSLEGLGEQYF
cdr3_nt: TGCGCCAGCAGCTTGGAGGGACTAGGTGAGCAGTACTTC

j_call: TRBJ1-5
d_call: .
clone_size: .
v_call: TRBV6-1
cdr3_aa: CASSLQGKGQPQHF
cdr3_nt: TGTGCCAGCAGTCTCCAGGGTAAAGGTCAGCCCCAGCATTTT